The rows below give T cell receptor beta chains drawn from one sample of a study of siplizumab effects on memory and regulatory T cells. Only in-frame clones appear in the TCRdb table, and some are missing; sequencing was by immunoSEQ multiplex PCR. The sample records under 130,000 clones, approximately 94% being singletons. Source material: CD4+ T cells sorted from blood. The source of these receptors is a human donor in good health. Each CDR3 is given without its conserved first and last residue. The D gene is left open where the match is weak.

v_gene	d_gene	len	j_gene	CDR3aa
TRBV19	TRBD1	14	TRBJ1-5	ASSILGTGGGQPQH
TRBV19	TRBD2	12	TRBJ2-5	ASSDSGATGTQY
TRBV4-2	TRBD2	14	TRBJ2-1	ASSQSLAESYNEQF
TRBV30	TRBD1	15	TRBJ1-5	AWKRTGGAWGNQPQH
TRBV19	.	12	TRBJ1-4	ASSSTNRVEKLF
TRBV5-6	.	10	TRBJ2-7	ASSLQGYEQY
TRBV9	.	13	TRBJ2-3	ASGPPGARTDTQY
TRBV5-4	.	12	TRBJ1-5	ASSFWGRDQPQH
TRBV29-1	TRBD2	11	TRBJ2-3	SVDGLAGGRQY
TRBV12-5	.	11	TRBJ2-3	ANGLGSTDTQY
TRBV19	TRBD2	14	TRBJ2-7	ASSIGRLAGEGEQY
TRBV7-2	.	14	TRBJ1-2	ASSLAFGGGNYGYT
TRBV7-6	TRBD1	13	TRBJ2-3	ASSFPGQGSDTQY
TRBV30	.	13	TRBJ1-2	AWRRGGQSFYGYT
TRBV9	.	14	TRBJ2-5	ASSVLAEAGLETQY
TRBV2	TRBD1	11	TRBJ2-7	ASNRDRGYEQY
TRBV7-6	.	15	TRBJ1-3	ASSLGGGAASGNTIY
TRBV4-3	.	12	TRBJ2-3	ASSQDPAGYTQY
TRBV2	TRBD1	13	TRBJ1-4	ASGQEYATNEKLF
TRBV12-5	TRBD1	15	TRBJ2-2	ASGLATGTANTGELF
TRBV19	.	13	TRBJ2-3	ASSSTGTSTDTQY
TRBV5-1	.	13	TRBJ2-2	ASSLVQTGTGELF
TRBV7-2	.	15	TRBJ2-4	ASSSLQLQIAKNIQY
TRBV6-5	TRBD1	14	TRBJ1-1	ASSYTPGTANTEAF
TRBV19	.	13	TRBJ1-6	ASSASGTANSPLH
TRBV30	TRBD1	12	.	AWNRQGISYEQY
TRBV5-4	TRBD2	11	TRBJ2-5	ASGNGLAETQY
TRBV18	TRBD1	11	TRBJ1-5	ASSTGGRQPQH
TRBV6-1	.	14	TRBJ1-5	ASSESTRVSNQPQH
TRBV5-1	TRBD1	13	TRBJ1-4	ASSSDRVTNEKLF
TRBV19	TRBD1	13	TRBJ1-4	ASSALQGANEKLF
TRBV19	.	11	TRBJ1-4	ASSWAYSEKLF
TRBV9	.	12	TRBJ1-2	ASSGDLGGRIYT
TRBV9	TRBD1	13	TRBJ1-1	ASSPRTGPNTEAF
TRBV10-3	TRBD1	12	TRBJ1-1	AIRPGQGNTEAF
TRBV18	TRBD1	12	TRBJ1-3	ASSTQGDGNTIY
TRBV29-1	TRBD1	12	TRBJ1-4	SVKPGTGGEKLF
TRBV5-8	.	11	TRBJ2-3	ASSSPGMYTQY
TRBV7-9	TRBD2	14	TRBJ2-7	ASSQLGGTSSYEQY
TRBV10-3	TRBD1	12	TRBJ1-5	AISNLQGNQPQH
TRBV30	.	11	TRBJ1-5	AWSRGGLQPQH
TRBV2	.	9	TRBJ1-1	ASSEWGGAF
TRBV6-6	.	13	TRBJ2-7	ASSYDRLTSYEQY
TRBV15	.	15	TRBJ2-5	ATSRGLTPPGQETQY
TRBV19	TRBD1	16	TRBJ1-1	ASSLRQGARGMNTEAF
TRBV6-5	.	12	TRBJ2-5	ASNERPVRETQY
TRBV9	.	12	TRBJ2-6	ASSVGGTANVLT
TRBV18	TRBD2	12	TRBJ2-5	ASSPGLAEETQY
TRBV6-5	.	14	TRBJ2-5	ASSFKTGRYQETQY
TRBV5-1	.	9	TRBJ1-2	ASSDGPTGT
TRBV7-8	.	11	TRBJ1-2	ASSPWTAYGYT
TRBV25-1	.	15	TRBJ1-4	ASSEPGRGATNEKLF
TRBV6-6	.	10	TRBJ2-7	ASSPEGPGQY